The sequence of this T cell receptor (beta chain) was determined in a study of beta chain bispecific antibodies for T cell cancers. About the research overall: Surface TRBV12 (TRBV12-3) was on Jurkat, TRBV5-5 on HPB-ALL.

TCRdb itself ran the 5' RACE reads through MiXCR, one entry per CDR3 protein. The sample has 20,000 to 25,000 distinct CDR3 sequences; about 2.7% are singletons. CDR1 SGHDT and CDR2 YYEEEE come from the germline V gene. The CDR3 contains 14 residues. V was cut by 1 base and J by 5 bases, with 12 bases left in between. This clonotype was counted a few times. What it binds is unknown. Study-wide findings and caveats: Normal T cells contributed less of the targeted TRBV signal than the leukemia cells did.

Expansion lasted 2 to 3 days, with either anti-CD3 antibody OKT3 or CD3/CD28 beads. V is TRBV5-6 and J is TRBJ1-1; D is perhaps TRBD1 (5 bases). This receptor was identified in a human donor in good health. Some clones in this sample may be carry-over from other donors' samples. Specimen: healthy donor T cells cultured with leukemia cells. CDR3 DNA sequence: TGTGCCAGCAGCTTGTACGGGGCTTGGACTGAAGCTTTCTTT. It is translated as CASSLYGAWTEAFF. Complete variable domain (other parts from reference TRBV5-6 and TRBJ1-1): DAGVTQSPTHLIKTRGQQVTLRCSPKSGHDTVSWYQQALGQGPQFIFQYYEEEERQRGNFPDRFSGHQFPNYSSELNVNALLLGDSALYLCASSLYGAWTEAFFGQGTRLTVV.